The 21 T cell receptor beta chains in this list originate from one sample, sequenced in a study of blood T cell repertoires in COVID-19. Profiled with immunoSEQ multiplex PCR; TCRdb holds only in-frame clones, not every one. Among fewer than 250,000 clones listed, 86% were seen once. Sequenced material: peripheral blood. These receptors originate from a woman aged 80 or over with COVID-19, enrolled during active disease.

The V and J genes are TRBV28 and TRBJ1-6; 8 nucleotides line up with TRBD1. CDR1 and CDR2 (germline): MDHEN, SYDVKM. V shed 2 bases and J 9 bases; nucleotides not matched to a gene: 9. The CDR3 consists of 16 residues. The CDR3 is CASSLGQGQVGSPLHF. The CDR3 DNA is TGTGCCAGCAGTTTAGGCCAGGGACAGGTCGGTTCACCCCTCCACTTT.

J is TRBJ1-2 and V is TRBV5-3; the D gene is possibly TRBD1 (5 bases). TRBV5-3 counts as an open reading frame of uncertain function. The CDR3 length is 13 residues. The V gene lost 9 bases and the J gene lost 3 bases, with 15 bases spanning the gap. DNA of the CDR3: TGTGCCACCTTGTTGGACATAGACTATGGCTACACCTTC. This codes for CATLLDIDYGYTF.

The chain links TRBV19 to TRBJ1-1; TRBD1 might be the D (5 bases). Trimming removed 3 bases from V and 5 bases from J, with 13 bases in between. The CDR3 totals 14 residues. The germline gives CDR1 LNHDA, CDR2 SQIVND (reference sequence). CDR3 coding DNA: TGTGCCAGTAGTATTATTGCGGGGGGAACTGAAGCTTTCTTT. It codes for CASSIIAGGTEAFF.

This chain connects TRBV29-1 to TRBJ2-5; TRBD1 agrees at 7 bases. Looked up from germline, CDR1 is SQVTM and CDR2 is ANQGSEA. The V segment lost 7 bases and the J segment 2 bases; nucleotides outside the gene matches: 7. The length of the CDR3 is 13 residues. The CDR3: CSARTGAQETQYF. CDR3 DNA: TGCAGCGCCCGGACAGGAGCTCAAGAGACCCAGTACTTC.

V and J are TRBV2 and TRBJ1-1; no clear D gene. The CDR3 has 13 amino acids. Germline CDR1 and CDR2: SNHLY and FYNNEI. Trimming removed 5 bases at V and 1 base at J, with 8 bases between. CDR3 sequence (DNA): TGTGCCAGCAGTTTACAATGGAACACTGAAGCTTTCTTT. It codes for CASSLQWNTEAFF.

Comments on this clone: Other nucleotide sequences in the sample specify the same CDR3. The chain joins TRBV5-4 to TRBJ2-5; no clear D gene. With 1 base removed from V and 2 bases from J, the gap between germline ends came to 6 bases. Germline assignment: CDR1 SGHNT and CDR2 YYREEE (reference sequence). This CDR3 region has 13 residues. DNA for the CDR3: TGTGCCAGCAGCTTGAGTCTACAAGAGACCCAGTACTTC. It encodes CASSLSLQETQYF.

This sequence joins TRBV6-2 or TRBV6-3 and TRBJ1-5; D ambiguous. CDR3 length equals 18 residues. The germline V gene has CDR1 MNHEY and CDR2 SVGEGT. V lost 2 bases, J lost 1 base, and 18 bases lay in between. CDR3 nucleotide sequence: TGTGCCAGCAGTTACGAAGATAGACGAGGGCTGAGCAATCAGCCCCAGCATTTT. It yields the protein CASSYEDRRGLSNQPQHF.

The CDR3 DNA is TGTGCCAGCAGCTTATTTCCTAGGGAGGAGCAGTTCTTC. Its translation: CASSLFPREEQFF. V usage is TRBV11-3 and J usage is TRBJ2-1; maybe TRBD2 (5 bases). V gave up 2 bases and J gave up 10 bases, with 12 bases separating them. Germline values: CDR1 SGHNT, CDR2 YENEEA. The CDR3 sequence is 13 residues long.

The rearrangement links TRBV5-1 to TRBJ2-2; tentative D call: TRBD2 (5 bases). Germline values: CDR1 SGHRS, CDR2 YFSETQ. V was pared by 4 bases and J by 0 bases, with 10 bases between. This CDR3 is 15 amino acids long. Here the CDR3 reads CASSLEGPNTGELFF. CDR3 DNA: TGCGCCAGCAGCCTAGAGGGCCCGAACACCGGGGAGCTGTTTTTT.

This chain uses TRBV2 with TRBJ1-1; 11 bases are a match to TRBD1. V was clipped by 4 bases and J by 8 bases; unmatched bases: 0. CDR1 and CDR2 from the germline V gene are SNHLY and FYNNEI. The CDR3 has 12 amino acids. This CDR3 is CASSGDRGEAFF. CDR3 nucleotide sequence: TGTGCCAGCAGTGGGGACAGGGGGGAAGCTTTCTTT.

CDR3 nucleotides: TGTGCCAGCAGCCAAGATCTCAGGGGACCATGCACAGATACGCAGTATTTT. It specifies CASSQDLRGPCTDTQYF. The V gene is TRBV3-1 (or the pseudogene TRBV3-2), the J gene TRBJ2-3; D may be TRBD1 (6 bases). The CDR3 sequence is 17 residues long. Per the germline V gene, CDR1 is LGHDT and CDR2 is YNNKEL (reference sequence). Trimming pared 0 bases from V and 1 base from J, leaving 14 bases between.

The rearrangement uses TRBV5-1 and TRBJ1-2, with 10 bases that match TRBD1. The CDR3 is 14 amino acids. Germline V gene data show CDR1 as SGHRS and CDR2 as YFSETQ. Trimming removed 4 bases from V and 6 bases from J; junction bases left unmatched: 6. CDR3: CASSPGGQGNGYTF. CDR3 nucleotide sequence: TGCGCCAGCAGCCCCGGGGGACAGGGGAATGGCTACACCTTC.

This sequence joins TRBV11-2 and TRBJ1-1, with TRBD1 as a possible D gene (5 bases). The CDR3 covers 13 residues. Trimming shortened V by 10 bases and J by 1 base, and 13 bases separated the two germline ends. Germline V lookup: CDR1 SGHAT, CDR2 FQNNGV. DNA of the CDR3: TGTGCCATCTCGACAGATACGAACACTGAAGCTTTCTTT. Translated, it gives CAISTDTNTEAFF.

V is TRBV6-5 and J is TRBJ2-2; possibly TRBD1 for D (5 bases). This CDR3 spans 13 amino acids. V was pared by 6 bases and J by 6 bases, with 11 bases between. Germline lookup yields CDR1 MNHEY and CDR2 SVGAGI. The CDR3 DNA sequence: TGTGCCAGCAGCTTCCAGGGTCCCGGGGAGCTGTTTTTT. Protein sequence: CASSFQGPGELFF.

The chain carries TRBV29-1 and TRBJ1-2, with no clear D. This CDR3 is built from 14 residues. The germline CDR1 and CDR2 sequences are SQVTM and ANQGSEA. V shed 3 bases and J shed 7 bases, with 18 bases lying between them. The CDR3 protein is CSVEVFRGGGGYTF. CDR3 in DNA: TGCAGCGTTGAGGTCTTCCGTGGTGGCGGTGGCTACACCTTC.

The rearrangement joins TRBV5-5 to TRBJ1-4; tentatively, D is TRBD1 (6 bases). Trimming removed 4 bases at V and 8 bases at J, with 18 bases between. Germline CDR1 is SGHKS and CDR2 is YYEKEE (reference sequence). This CDR3 has 15 amino acids. In DNA form, the CDR3 reads TGTGCCAGCAGCCCCCGGGAGGGGGACGGAGAAAAACTGTTTTTT. Protein product: CASSPREGDGEKLFF.

The chain is built from TRBV19 and TRBJ1-2, with D perhaps matching TRBD1 (6 bases). V was clipped by 4 bases and J by 5 bases, with 8 bases between them. The germline V gene encodes CDR1 LNHDA and CDR2 SQIVND (reference sequence). CDR3 length equals 12 residues. DNA for the CDR3: TGTGCCAGTAGTAACAGGGTTTATGGCTACACCTTC. Translated, it gives CASSNRVYGYTF.

The CDR3 DNA is TGCAGCGTTGAAGGGGGCGGGGGGCACCAAGAGACCCAGTACTTC. It is translated as CSVEGGGGHQETQYF. The chain employs TRBV29-1 and TRBJ2-5; 8 bases are a match to TRBD2. V trimming: 1 base; J trimming: 0 bases; junction bases outside the gene matches: 4. The germline V gene has CDR1 SQVTM and CDR2 ANQGSEA. The CDR3 length is 15 residues.

This clone was found a few times. V is TRBV5-1 and J is TRBJ1-5, with a tentative D call TRBD1 (5 bases). This CDR3 contains 18 residues. In germline, CDR1 is SGHRS, CDR2 YFSETQ. V was pared by 7 bases and J by 4 bases, with 27 bases between. The CDR3 DNA is TGCGCCAGCTGTTGTCCTCAGGGCCGACGAATTGAGAATCAGCCCCAGCATTTT. This translates into CASCCPQGRRIENQPQHF.

This clone was seen only once. Other nucleotide sequences from this sample produce the same CDR3. The rearrangement links TRBV5-1 to TRBJ2-5; 9 bases line up with TRBD1. CDR3 length: 15 amino acids. J gave up 4 bases and V 4 bases, and 8 bases lay outside the gene matches. CDR1 and CDR2 (germline): SGHRS, YFSETQ. CDR3 residues: CASSLTGQGGETQYF. In DNA form, the CDR3 reads TGCGCCAGCAGCCTGACGGGACAGGGCGGAGAGACCCAGTACTTC.

The chain combines TRBV6-5 with TRBJ2-5; 9 nucleotides line up with TRBD2. This CDR3 is 14 amino acids long. The V gene's germline CDR1 is MNHEY and CDR2 SVGAGI. With V trimmed by 6 bases and J by 7 bases, 9 bases remained unmatched. The chain's CDR3 is CASRTAGGPGTQYF. The CDR3 DNA is TGTGCCAGCAGAACGGCGGGGGGGCCCGGGACCCAGTACTTC.